This T cell receptor beta chain is drawn from a study of cytomegalovirus exposure and HLA in healthy donors. Study at large: Earlier work reported 100 million to 130 million unique TCR beta sequences from approximately 180 million T cells.

Concerning this clone itself: Its antigen is still unknown.

Looked up from germline, CDR1 is MNHEY and CDR2 is SVGAGI. Trimming stripped 7 bases from V and 1 base from J, with 10 bases between. The CDR3 runs to 14 residues. Primers: 60 Vbeta forward and 13 Jbeta reverse. The data were produced by immunoSEQ multiplex PCR, yet TCRdb's version contains in-frame clones alone and is incomplete. There are 200,000 to 250,000 clones in the sample; roughly 80% occur only once, and roughly 1.3% lies in the top ten. Study findings and constraints: Rare sequences made up most TCRs, while some public TCRs were found in many donors.

The specimen sequenced was PBMCs. The source of this sequence is a girl aged 5-17 years in good health and CMV-seronegative. This chain uses TRBV6-5 with TRBJ2-2; weak D call: TRBD1 (5 bases). Here the CDR3 DNA reads TGTGCCAGCACAGCTGGACAGAACACCGGGGAGCTGTTTTTT. It codes for CASTAGQNTGELFF.